One and the same sample provided the 30 T cell receptor beta chains below, sequenced in a study of blood T cell repertoires in COVID-19. TCRdb's copy holds only in-frame clones and misses some; the assay was immunoSEQ multiplex PCR. The profile covers about 34,000 clones, with about 90% appearing a single time and roughly a fifth taken by the ten largest. The specimen sequenced was peripheral blood. The receptors were gathered from a man aged 80 or over with acute or convalescent COVID-19.

The chain links TRBV2 to TRBJ1-1; no clear D gene. Germline values: CDR1 SNHLY, CDR2 FYNNEI. The CDR3 is 13 residues long. Trimming removed 4 bases from V and 3 bases from J, with 9 bases in between. The CDR3 bases are TGTGCCAGCAGTGTGGGCGACCACACTGAAGCTTTCTTT. This gives the protein CASSVGDHTEAFF.

This chain joins TRBV2 and TRBJ2-5; D gene unclear. V was cut by 5 bases and J by 2 bases, with 9 bases left in between. The CDR3 is made up of 13 amino acids. CDR1 and CDR2 (germline): SNHLY, FYNNEI. The CDR3 loop is CASSPSGQETQYF. CDR3 nucleotide sequence: TGTGCCAGCAGTCCCTCAGGACAAGAGACCCAGTACTTC.

CDR3 in DNA: TGTGCCAGCACCAGAGGACTCCAAACCTTATACAATGAGCAGTTCTTC. It is translated as CASTRGLQTLYNEQFF. The V gene is TRBV5-8, the J gene TRBJ2-1; D is possibly TRBD2 (5 bases). The CDR3 spans 16 residues. The germline V gene has CDR1 SGHTS and CDR2 YDEGEE. V was cut by 6 bases and J by 4 bases, with 20 bases left in between. Together with reference TRBV5-8 and TRBJ2-1, the CDR3 gives the full variable domain: EAGVTQSPTHLIKTRGQQATLRCSPISGHTSVYWYQQALGLGLQFLLWYDEGEERNRGNFPPRFSGRQFPNYSSELNVNALELEDSALYLCASTRGLQTLYNEQFFGPGTRLTVL.

The chain recombines TRBV10-1 with TRBJ1-2, with 7 positions matching TRBD1. Trimming took 6 bases from V and 2 from J; bases not matched to a gene: 9. The V gene's germline CDR1 is WNHNN and CDR2 SYGVQD (reference sequence). The CDR3 consists of 15 residues. CDR3 amino acids: CASSSTGTANYGYTF. CDR3 DNA: TGCGCCAGCAGCTCTACCGGGACAGCGAACTATGGCTACACCTTC.

The chain links TRBV5-1 to TRBJ2-7, with 7 bases aligning to TRBD1. This CDR3 spans 15 amino acids. Germline V gene sequence: CDR1 SGHRS, CDR2 YFSETQ. The ends lost 4 bases at V and 5 bases at J; junction bases unmatched: 12. For the CDR3, the DNA is TGCGCCAGCAGCACTCCTACCGGGACAGTGCACGAGCAGTACTTC. Residues: CASSTPTGTVHEQYF. The complete variable domain, with remaining parts taken from reference TRBV5-1 and TRBJ2-7, reads KAGVTQTPRYLIKTRGQQVTLSCSPISGHRSVSWYQQTPGQGLQFLFEYFSETQRNKGNFPGRFSGRQFSNSRSEMNVSTLELGDSALYLCASSTPTGTVHEQYFGPGTRLTVT.

The chain employs TRBV18 and TRBJ2-5; a weak D match, TRBD2 (6 bases). Germline CDR1 is KGHSH and CDR2 is LQKENI. Trimming removed 3 bases at V and 4 bases at J, with 12 bases between. CDR3 length: 14 residues. Here the CDR3 DNA reads TGTGCCAGCTCACCCCGGGGACTCGCAGAGACCCAGTACTTC. Translating it yields CASSPRGLAETQYF.

This chain connects TRBV9 to TRBJ1-3; TRBD1 aligns across 9 bases. The CDR3 has 19 amino acids. Looked up from germline, CDR1 is SGDLS and CDR2 is YYNGEE. Losses at the gene ends were 4 bases for V and 8 bases for J; bases not matched to a gene: 22. In DNA form, the CDR3 reads TGTGCCAGCAGCCAATCAGTGGGACAGGGAGTCGGGCTCCGGGACACCATATATTTT. Its translation: CASSQSVGQGVGLRDTIYF.

This chain uses TRBV7-8 with TRBJ1-2, with no clear D. This CDR3 has 13 residues. The V end was cut by 6 bases, the J end by 2 bases, with 10 bases between. Germline CDR1 is SGHVS and CDR2 is FQNEAQ. The DNA for the CDR3 is TGTGCCAGCAGTCTTTCCCGGAACTATGGCTACACCTTC. Its protein product is CASSLSRNYGYTF.

The gene calls are TRBV5-1 and TRBJ1-1; 10 bases line up with TRBD1. Germline CDR1 and CDR2: SGHRS and YFSETQ. Unmatched junction bases numbered 6, after V lost 3 bases and J lost 4 bases. This CDR3 spans 15 amino acids. The CDR3 DNA reads TGCGCCAGCAGCTGGGGACAGGGGTCGGGCACTGAAGCTTTCTTT. Amino acid sequence: CASSWGQGSGTEAFF.

This chain joins TRBV6-5 and TRBJ2-3; 9 bases are a match to TRBD2. With V trimmed by 4 bases and J by 6 bases, 5 bases remained unmatched. Germline V gene lookup returns CDR1 MNHEY and CDR2 SVGAGI. This CDR3 has 14 amino acids. The CDR3 nucleotides read TGTGCCAGCAGTTTATCTAGCGGGGTTGATACGCAGTATTTT. As protein: CASSLSSGVDTQYF.

J is TRBJ1-3 and V is TRBV6-5, with D hard to call. The V end was cut by 6 bases, the J end by 1 base, with 10 bases between. Germline V gene data show CDR1 as MNHEY and CDR2 as SVGAGI. This CDR3 is built from 14 residues. CDR3 coding DNA: TGTGCCAGCAGGGCAGCGGGGTCTGGAAACACCATATATTTT. Protein product: CASRAAGSGNTIYF.

This clone was observed a single time. V gene TRBV6-5 combines with J gene TRBJ1-5; 9 bases line up with TRBD1. The CDR3 extends over 15 amino acids. Germline-derived CDR1 and CDR2 are MNHEY and SVGAGI. V lost 10 bases to trimming and J lost 2 bases; unmatched junction nucleotides: 9. The CDR3 loop is CATHLTGGGNQPQHF. CDR3 sequence (DNA): TGTGCCACCCATTTGACAGGGGGTGGCAATCAGCCCCAGCATTTT.

The V gene is TRBV7-9, the J gene TRBJ1-4; D is ambiguous. The CDR3 is made up of 15 amino acids. Per the germline V gene, CDR1 is SEHNR and CDR2 is FQNEAQ (reference sequence). V dropped 5 bases and J dropped 7 bases, with 17 bases sitting between them. CDR3 nucleotide sequence: TGTGCCAGCAGCCGATACGGGGAGAGTGGTGAAAAACTGTTTTTT. It codes for CASSRYGESGEKLFF.

The chain combines TRBV7-3 with TRBJ1-6; 7 nucleotides line up with TRBD1. CDR3 length equals 15 residues. V dropped 2 bases and J dropped 4; count of bases not matched to a gene: 2. The germline gives CDR1 SGHTA, CDR2 FQGTGA. The CDR3 loop reads CASSLSGQYNSPLHF. In nucleotides, the CDR3 is TGTGCCAGCAGCTTATCGGGACAGTATAATTCACCCCTCCACTTT.

Only a few counts were recorded for this clone. The chain uses TRBV30 and TRBJ1-1, with TRBD1 as a possible D gene (6 bases). The V and J ends lost 4 bases and 4 bases respectively, with 19 bases between them. Germline loops: CDR1 GTSNPN, CDR2 SVGIG (reference sequence). This CDR3 comprises 15 residues. The CDR3 is CAWTGRRGTGTEAFF. The CDR3 DNA follows: TGTGCCTGGACGGGGCGCAGGGGTACGGGCACTGAAGCTTTCTTT.

The chain employs TRBV7-2 and TRBJ1-5, with TRBD1 identical over 7 bases. Germline V gene sequence: CDR1 SGHTA, CDR2 FQGNSA. The CDR3 totals 14 residues. Germline trimming cut 5 bases from V and 7 bases from J; bases unmatched to any gene: 8. CDR3 sequence: CASSPETGIQPQHF. The CDR3 nucleotides are TGTGCCAGCAGCCCCGAGACAGGGATCCAGCCCCAGCATTTT.

The chain joins TRBV10-2 to TRBJ2-2; TRBD1 agrees at 10 bases. CDR3 size: 14 residues. Trimming took 6 bases from V and 5 from J; bases not matched to a gene: 3. CDR1 and CDR2 (germline): WSHSY, SAAADI. The CDR3 DNA sequence: TGCGCCAGCAGGGACAGGGGGACGACCGGGGAGCTGTTTTTT. Its translation: CASRDRGTTGELFF.

The chain has TRBV7-2 and TRBJ1-2, with D tentatively TRBD1 (5 bases). The V and J ends lost 7 bases and 5 bases respectively, with 17 bases between them. CDR1 and CDR2 (germline): SGHTA, FQGNSA. The CDR3 is 14 amino acids. The CDR3 bases are TGTGCCAGCACCCCCCAGGCAGGGCCATATGGCTACACCTTC. As protein: CASTPQAGPYGYTF.

The rearrangement uses TRBV5-1 and TRBJ1-2; tentative D call: TRBD1 (6 bases). The CDR3 has 15 amino acids. V was cut by 4 bases and J by 4 bases, with 17 bases left in between. Germline CDR1 and CDR2: SGHRS and YFSETQ. CDR3 coding DNA: TGCGCCAGCAGCACTCGCCCCGACAGGAGCTATGGCTACACCTTC. Its translation is CASSTRPDRSYGYTF.

The rearrangement links TRBV30 to TRBJ1-4, with a tentative D call TRBD1 (6 bases). The V gene lost 5 bases and the J gene lost 5 bases, with 15 bases spanning the gap. Germline CDR1 is GTSNPN and CDR2 is SVGIG (reference sequence). The CDR3 is 14 amino acids. The CDR3 coding sequence is TGTGCCTGGGGCATGGCAGGGGAGAATGAAAAACTGTTTTTT. Translated, it gives CAWGMAGENEKLFF.

V is TRBV30 and J is TRBJ1-1; D not resolved. V lost 1 base and J 4 bases, leaving 10 bases between the germline ends. Germline loops: CDR1 GTSNPN, CDR2 SVGIG (reference sequence). This CDR3 contains 13 residues. CDR3 DNA: TGTGCCTGGAGTGGGATTCGGGGCACTGAAGCTTTCTTT. Its translation: CAWSGIRGTEAFF.

The gene calls are TRBV27 and TRBJ2-7, with a possible D match to TRBD1 (6 bases). The CDR3 length is 14 residues. The V and J ends lost 5 bases and 1 base respectively, with 12 bases between them. Per the germline V gene, CDR1 is MNHEY and CDR2 is SMNVEV (reference sequence). CDR3 DNA sequence: TGTGCCAGCAGTCCTAGGACAGTTTCCTACGAGCAGTACTTC. Its translation is CASSPRTVSYEQYF.

This chain links TRBV19 with TRBJ1-2; 7 nucleotides match TRBD1. CDR1 is LNHDA and CDR2 is SQIVND in the germline V gene (reference sequence). Germline trimming cut 5 bases from V and 3 bases from J; bases unmatched to any gene: 6. The CDR3 length is 14 residues. The CDR3 protein is CASSGRTGDYGYTF. The CDR3 DNA reads as TGTGCCAGTAGTGGACGGACAGGAGACTATGGCTACACCTTC.

The rearrangement joins TRBV12-3 or TRBV12-4 to TRBJ2-2; D possibly corresponds to TRBD1 (6 bases). The CDR3 is 11 amino acids. The V end was cut by 10 bases, the J end by 6 bases, with 9 bases between. CDR3 nucleotides: TGTGCCACCGAGGGGGCCGGGGAGCTGTTTTTT. Translating gives CATEGAGELFF.

This chain joins TRBV7-7 and TRBJ2-5; 14 nucleotides line up with TRBD2. The ends lost 4 bases at V and 4 bases at J; junction bases unmatched: 2. The CDR3 contains 15 residues. Germline V lookup: CDR1 SSHAT, CDR2 FNYEAQ (reference sequence). This chain's CDR3 is CASSSGTSGGETQYF. The CDR3 nucleotides read TGTGCCAGCAGCTCTGGGACTAGCGGGGGAGAGACCCAGTACTTC.

The chain combines TRBV20-1 with TRBJ2-7, with a possible D match to TRBD1 (5 bases). Deletions cut 3 bases from V and 2 bases from J, with 14 bases between. The CDR3 runs 14 residues. Germline loops: CDR1 DFQATT, CDR2 SNEGSKA (reference sequence). The CDR3 loop reads CSASTSQEPYEQYF. CDR3 nucleotide sequence: TGCAGTGCTAGTACGTCACAGGAGCCCTACGAGCAGTACTTC.

The chain links TRBV28 to TRBJ1-2; no reliable D call. The CDR3 contains 13 residues. Germline loops: CDR1 MDHEN, CDR2 SYDVKM. Trimming left V 7 bases short and J 3 bases short, with 12 bases between. DNA for the CDR3: TGTGCCAGCACCCAAGCCGGGGACTATGGCTACACCTTC. Its protein product is CASTQAGDYGYTF.

The chain combines TRBV5-1 with TRBJ2-7, with 7 bases lining up with TRBD1. Germline values: CDR1 SGHRS, CDR2 YFSETQ. The CDR3 is 15 residues long. V lost 7 bases and J lost 2; bases outside the gene matches: 12. The CDR3 sequence is CASAPTGQEAYEQYF. Here the CDR3 DNA reads TGCGCCAGCGCCCCGACTGGACAGGAAGCCTACGAGCAGTACTTC.

The chain joins TRBV15 to TRBJ2-7; possible D gene TRBD1, 5 bases. The CDR3 sequence is 12 residues long. From germline, CDR1 is LNHNV and CDR2 YYDKDF (reference sequence). The V gene lost 1 base and the J gene lost 5 bases, with 6 bases spanning the gap. CDR3 nucleotide sequence: TGTGCCACCAGCAGAGCAGGGAACGAGCAGTACTTC. Its protein product is CATSRAGNEQYF.

This rearrangement joins TRBV18 to TRBJ2-3; D might be TRBD1 (5 bases). Germline CDR1 reads KGHSH; CDR2 reads LQKENI. V was shortened by 0 bases and J by 2 bases, with 12 bases between the two germline ends. The CDR3 is 16 residues long. The CDR3 DNA follows: TGTGCCAGCTCACCACCTCGGCAGGGCTACACAGATACGCAGTATTTT. The encoded protein is CASSPPRQGYTDTQYF.